This T cell receptor beta chain was captured in a study of cytomegalovirus exposure and HLA in healthy donors. For the study at large: Out of about 180 million T cells, an earlier analysis found some 110 million unique TCR beta sequences in total. Whole-study results and caveats: Earlier analysis found most TCR beta V segments productive about 90% or about 30% of the time.

Comment on this clone: Its antigen is undetermined.

Use of 60 Vbeta and 13 Jbeta primers characterized the PCR. Per the study methods: Unique TCR beta chains totaled some 80 million in a later count, with approximately 10 million of them shared. The method was immunoSEQ multiplex PCR; TCRdb's version includes in-frame clones alone and lacks a portion of them. The V and J calls and clone size were taken over from that table, and D and trimming were inferred from the DNA. The repertoire holds fewer than 110,000 clones, with approximately 66% as singletons. V dropped 5 bases and J dropped 3 bases, with 25 bases sitting between them. The V gene's germline CDR1 is GTSNPN and CDR2 SVGIG (reference sequence). The length of the CDR3 is 17 residues.

This receptor was identified in a woman in her fifties or sixties in good health and CMV-seronegative. This rearrangement joins TRBV30 to TRBJ1-2, with no clear D. What was sequenced was PBMCs. Here the CDR3 reads CAWDSFSRRLSDYGYTF. The CDR3 DNA follows: TGTGCCTGGGACTCCTTCTCCCGACGGCTGTCGGACTATGGCTACACCTTC.